Shown below are 10 T cell receptor beta chains from a single sample sequenced in a study of shared clonotypes between healthy human individuals. The protocol was immunoSEQ multiplex PCR, while the TCRdb copy is restricted to in-frame clones and leaves out a portion. The profile shows about 2.4 million clones, more than 90% of them singletons. The material sequenced was naive CD4+ T cells sorted from blood. Regarding subset: CD45RA+ positively selected. Receptor source: a man between 18 and 29 years old in good health.

About this clone itself: The identical CDR3 is also encoded by other nucleotide sequences in the sample. The V call is TRBV5-1, the J call TRBJ1-2, with no clear D. V was pared by 3 bases and J by 2 bases, with 5 bases between. The CDR3 covers 12 residues. Germline values: CDR1 SGHRS, CDR2 YFSETQ. The CDR3 spells CASSSENYGYTF. CDR3 nucleotides: TGCGCCAGCAGCTCCGAAAACTATGGCTACACCTTC.

The V call is TRBV6-6, the J call TRBJ2-7; 10 nucleotides agree with TRBD1. Looked up from germline, CDR1 is MNHNY and CDR2 is SVGAGI (reference sequence). V lost 5 bases to trimming and J lost 5 bases; unmatched junction nucleotides: 6. The CDR3 spans 14 residues. The CDR3 loop reads CASSEGTGDHEQYF. The CDR3 DNA follows: TGTGCCAGCAGTGAGGGGACAGGGGACCACGAGCAGTACTTC.

The gene calls are TRBV19 and TRBJ2-2, with TRBD2 as a possible D gene (6 bases). The V end lost 7 bases, the J end lost 6 bases, and 12 bases lay between the germline ends. Germline V gene lookup returns CDR1 LNHDA and CDR2 SQIVND (reference sequence). There are 13 residues in the CDR3. The CDR3 is CASNLGGAGELFF. In DNA form, the CDR3 reads TGTGCCAGTAACCTAGGAGGGGCCGGGGAGCTGTTTTTT.

This clone came up once. V usage is TRBV10-2 and J usage is TRBJ1-6; D gene uncertain. The germline V gene has CDR1 WSHSY and CDR2 SAAADI. The CDR3 is 16 residues long. The ends were cut back, 1 base at V and 4 bases at J, with 11 bases in the middle. This CDR3 is CASSELPSSYNSPLHF. The CDR3 nucleotides read TGCGCCAGCAGTGAGTTACCCTCGTCATATAATTCACCCCTCCACTTT.

The gene calls are TRBV18 and TRBJ1-6; D remains ambiguous. This CDR3 has 14 residues. CDR1 and CDR2 from the germline V gene are KGHSH and LQKENI. Between the trimmed V and J ends, which lost 3 bases and 8 bases, there was a span of 11 bases. The CDR3 DNA follows: TGTGCCAGCTCACCGGGAACCGATTATTCACCCCTCCACTTT. Protein sequence: CASSPGTDYSPLHF. The complete variable domain, with remaining parts taken from reference TRBV18 and TRBJ1-6, reads NAGVMQNPRHLVRRRGQEARLRCSPMKGHSHVYWYRQLPEEGLKFMVYLQKENIIDESGMPKERFSAEFPKEGPSILRIQQVVRGDSAAYFCASSPGTDYSPLHFGNGTRLTVT.

Concerning this clone itself: Different DNA sequences within this sample yield the same CDR3. The V gene is TRBV28, the J gene TRBJ1-1; tentatively, D is TRBD1 (5 bases). This CDR3 contains 11 residues. V was clipped by 4 bases and J by 5 bases, with 5 bases between them. The V gene's germline CDR1 is MDHEN and CDR2 SYDVKM. For the CDR3, the DNA is TGTGCCAGCAGTTGGGGGACTGAAGCTTTCTTT. It codes for CASSWGTEAFF.

In its sample, this clone was seen a few times. CDR3 residues: CASSPTGFGSPLHF. In DNA form, the CDR3 reads TGTGCCAGCAGCCCAACAGGGTTCGGGTCACCCCTCCACTTT. The rearrangement joins TRBV7-9 to TRBJ1-6, with D maybe TRBD1 (6 bases). Germline CDR1 is SEHNR and CDR2 is FQNEAQ (reference sequence). V was shortened by 5 bases and J by 10 bases, with 15 bases between the two germline ends. There are 14 residues in the CDR3. The full variable domain, with the rest looked up from reference TRBV7-9 and TRBJ1-6, is DTGVSQNPRHKITKRGQNVTFRCDPISEHNRLYWYRQTLGQGPEFLTYFQNEAQLEKSRLLSDRFSAERPKGSFSTLEIQRTEQGDSAMYLCASSPTGFGSPLHFGNGTRLTVT.

This chain joins TRBV10-2 and TRBJ2-2; a possible D gene is TRBD1 (5 bases). This CDR3 comprises 15 residues. Germline V CDR1 and CDR2: WSHSY, SAAADI. V shed 4 bases and J shed 5 bases, with 14 bases lying between them. CDR3 amino acids: CASSGQPKGTGELFF. Written as DNA, the CDR3 is TGCGCCAGCAGTGGACAACCTAAGGGGACCGGGGAGCTGTTTTTT.

V usage is TRBV28 and J usage is TRBJ1-1; D possibly corresponds to TRBD1 (5 bases). Trimming took off 4 bases at V and 6 bases at J, with 12 bases between the two ends. Germline V gene sequence: CDR1 MDHEN, CDR2 SYDVKM. CDR3 length equals 13 residues. CDR3 loop: CASSSNRGAEAFF. As DNA, the CDR3 is TGTGCCAGCAGTTCCAACCGGGGGGCTGAAGCTTTCTTT.

The chain joins TRBV4-3 to TRBJ2-4; 8 bases map to TRBD2. The CDR3 loop spans 20 amino acids. V trimming: 4 bases; J trimming: 3 bases; junction bases outside the gene matches: 20. Germline values: CDR1 LGHNA, CDR2 YSLEER. CDR3 sequence (DNA): TGCGCCAGCAGCCCCGTTTGGTACGGGAGGGCCCATCCTGGCAAAAACATTCAGTACTTC. Translation: CASSPVWYGRAHPGKNIQYF.